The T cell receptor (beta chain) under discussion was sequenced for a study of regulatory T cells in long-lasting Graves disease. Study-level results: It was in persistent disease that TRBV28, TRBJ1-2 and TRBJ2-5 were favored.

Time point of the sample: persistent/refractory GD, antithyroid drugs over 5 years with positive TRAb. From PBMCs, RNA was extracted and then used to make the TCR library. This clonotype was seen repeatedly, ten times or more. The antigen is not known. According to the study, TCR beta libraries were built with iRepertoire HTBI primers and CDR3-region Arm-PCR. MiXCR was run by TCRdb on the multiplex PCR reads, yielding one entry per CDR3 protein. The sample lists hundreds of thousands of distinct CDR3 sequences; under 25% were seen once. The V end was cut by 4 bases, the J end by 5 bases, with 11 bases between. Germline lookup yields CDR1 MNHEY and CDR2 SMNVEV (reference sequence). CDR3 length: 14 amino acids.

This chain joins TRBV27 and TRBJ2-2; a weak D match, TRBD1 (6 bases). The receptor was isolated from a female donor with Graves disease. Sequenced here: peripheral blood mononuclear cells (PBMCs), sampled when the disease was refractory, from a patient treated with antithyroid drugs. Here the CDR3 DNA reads TGTGCCAGCAGTTCAGGGGAGTGGACCGGGGAGCTGTTTTTT. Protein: CASSSGEWTGELFF.